The TCR beta chain described here comes from a study of post-analysis software for immune sequencing data. Turning to the study itself: The disease courses covered relapsing-remitting, secondary progressive and progressive-relapsing multiple sclerosis.

On this clonotype itself: Its antigen is as yet unknown.

Findings and limits, study-wide: Elevated frequency relative to controls characterized several TRBV segments in patients, TRBV5-6, TRBV5-1 and TRBV20-1 among them.

V lost 3 bases, J lost 8 bases, and 13 bases lay in between. Germline CDR1 reads SGHTA; CDR2 reads FQGNSA. This CDR3 is 14 amino acids long. TCR beta libraries were prepared from cDNA with unique molecular identifiers. TCRdb analysed the PCR reads with MiXCR anew, one entry per CDR3 protein. The table shows hundreds of thousands of distinct CDR3 sequences, with 59% occurring only once. The receptor was isolated from a girl aged 2-10 years with multiple sclerosis. V is TRBV7-2 and J is TRBJ1-4; D might be TRBD1 (6 bases). Sequenced material: blood. DNA of the CDR3: TGTGCCAGCAGCTTCCCCGAGGGGGACGAAAAACTGTTTTTT. It yields the protein CASSFPEGDEKLFF. The variable domain in full, completed from reference TRBV7-2 and TRBJ1-4, reads GAGVSQSPSNKVTEKGKDVELRCDPISGHTALYWYRQSLGQGLEFLIYFQGNSAPDKSGLPSDRFSAERTGGSVSTLTIQRTQQEDSAVYLCASSFPEGDEKLFFGSGTQLSVL.